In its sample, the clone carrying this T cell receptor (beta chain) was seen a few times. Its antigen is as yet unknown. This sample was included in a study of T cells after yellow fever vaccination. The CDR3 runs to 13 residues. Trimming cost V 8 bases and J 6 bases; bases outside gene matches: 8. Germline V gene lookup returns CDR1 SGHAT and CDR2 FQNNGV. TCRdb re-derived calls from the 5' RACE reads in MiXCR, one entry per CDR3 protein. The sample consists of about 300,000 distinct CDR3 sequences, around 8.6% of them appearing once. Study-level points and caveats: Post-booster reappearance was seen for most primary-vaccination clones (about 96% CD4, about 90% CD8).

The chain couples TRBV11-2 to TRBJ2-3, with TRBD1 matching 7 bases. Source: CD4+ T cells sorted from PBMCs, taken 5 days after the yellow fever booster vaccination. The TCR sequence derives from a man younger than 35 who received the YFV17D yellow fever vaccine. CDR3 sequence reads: CASSTGAADTQYF. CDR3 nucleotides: TGTGCCAGCTCTACAGGGGCCGCCGATACGCAGTATTTT.